This T cell receptor beta chain was documented in a study of blood T cell repertoires in COVID-19. Profiling relied on immunoSEQ multiplex PCR, and the TCRdb table lists in-frame clones only, not all of them. The table has fewer than 500,000 clones, around 86% seen once. What was sequenced was peripheral blood. This sequence was found in a woman between 25 and 40 years old with active or convalescent COVID-19.

The CDR3 coding sequence is TGTGCCAGCAGCCTGCCGGCGGCGTCGACCCAGTACTTC. Translation: CASSLPAASTQYF. V gene TRBV7-9 combines with J gene TRBJ2-5; D uncertain. This CDR3 has 13 residues. V lost 5 bases, J lost 7 bases, and 14 bases lay in between. Per the germline V gene, CDR1 is SEHNR and CDR2 is FQNEAQ (reference sequence). Combining the CDR3 with reference TRBV7-9 and TRBJ2-5 gives the whole variable domain DTGVSQNPRHKITKRGQNVTFRCDPISEHNRLYWYRQTLGQGPEFLTYFQNEAQLEKSRLLSDRFSAERPKGSFSTLEIQRTEQGDSAMYLCASSLPAASTQYFGPGTRLLVL.